These 4 T cell receptor beta chains share one sample of origin, sequenced in a study of healthy donors' naive CD4 and CD8 T cells. A linear amplification protocol produced the TCR libraries from 400 to 550 ng of total RNA. TCRdb ran MiXCR on the reads and lists one entry per CDR3 protein. Among about 180,000 distinct CDR3 sequences listed, about four fifths were seen once. Sequencing was done on a sample of naive CD4+ and CD8+ T cells sorted from blood, pooled from several donors. The receptors derive from a pool of human donors in good health; the sample pools cells from several healthy donors.

This clonotype was seen a handful of times. The genes are TRBV2 and TRBJ2-1, with D hard to call. V dropped 2 bases and J dropped 7 bases, with 3 bases sitting between them. This CDR3 comprises 11 residues. Germline CDR1 and CDR2: SNHLY and FYNNEI. The CDR3 reads CASSERNEQFF. As DNA, the CDR3 is TGTGCCAGCAGTGAACGAAATGAGCAGTTCTTC.

The chain has TRBV27 and TRBJ1-1; D gene unclear. CDR1 and CDR2 (germline): MNHEY, SMNVEV (reference sequence). Deletions cut 5 bases from V and 5 bases from J, with 12 bases between. The CDR3 is 13 amino acids. CDR3 DNA sequence: TGTGCCAGCAGTGGTGCACTCGGGACTGAAGCTTTCTTT. This gives the protein CASSGALGTEAFF.

The CDR3 sequence: CASSFPPGPETQYF. The CDR3 DNA reads TGTGCCAGCAGCTTTCCCCCAGGGCCCGAGACCCAGTACTTC. The chain has TRBV5-4 and TRBJ2-5; D perhaps matches TRBD1 (5 bases). CDR1 and CDR2 (germline): SGHNT, YYREEE (reference sequence). This CDR3 is built from 14 residues. Trimming cost V 2 bases and J 5 bases, with 13 bases left between them.

The chain joins TRBV20-1 to TRBJ2-7; TRBD1 aligns across 10 bases. The CDR3 has 15 residues. V lost 6 bases and J lost 2; bases outside the gene matches: 10. Per germline, CDR1 DFQATT and CDR2 SNEGSKA (reference sequence). The CDR3 sequence: CSATLRDRGAYEQYF. In nucleotides, the CDR3 is TGCAGTGCAACTCTCCGGGACAGGGGAGCCTACGAGCAGTACTTC.